The rows below give T cell receptor beta chains drawn from one sample of a study of T cells in Graves' hyperthyroidism and ophthalmopathy. Using its own MiXCR run on the multiplex PCR reads, TCRdb lists one record per CDR3 protein. The repertoire holds about 360,000 distinct CDR3 sequences, with 15% to 19% as singletons. Sequenced material: blood. The receptors derive from a woman aged 18-35 years with Graves' hyperthyroidism that later progressed to Graves' ophthalmopathy. Both conserved end residues are part of each CDR3. Fields, in order: V gene, J gene, CDR3 protein.

TRBV6-2/TRBV6-3	TRBJ2-2	CASSALGEELFF
TRBV9	TRBJ1-2	CASSGSGRIYGYTF
TRBV10-3	TRBJ2-5	CAISGATGAGTQYF
TRBV7-2	TRBJ2-3	CVAGTDTQYF
TRBV6-6	TRBJ2-2	CASSYVAGGYTGELFF
TRBV5-6	TRBJ2-1	CASSSIGHWYNEQFF
TRBV20-1	TRBJ2-1	CSAIGLGVEDSYNEQFF
TRBV30	TRBJ2-7	CAWRSLGGQVYEQYF
TRBV28	TRBJ2-7	CASSAHPGTGPYEQYF
TRBV12-5	TRBJ1-1	CASGQTGTEAFF
TRBV30	TRBJ2-2	CAWAPGQLGTGELFF
TRBV2	TRBJ2-3	CASSVRDGRTDTQYF
TRBV15	TRBJ1-2	CATSRDRQAYGYTF
TRBV2	TRBJ1-2	CASSDSRRLWSYTF
TRBV20-1	TRBJ2-7	CSASPPSGRSIYEQYF
TRBV28	TRBJ2-3	CASGPLLADIQADTQYF
TRBV20-1	TRBJ2-7	CSAERTGGYEQYF
TRBV20-1	TRBJ2-1	CSARELADSYNEQFF
TRBV12-3/TRBV12-4	TRBJ2-3	CASSWDSVTDTQYF
TRBV20-1	TRBJ2-1	CSAGGSGTGASNEQFF
TRBV29-1	TRBJ1-2	CSVERGGFINYGYTF
TRBV28	TRBJ2-1	CASSPAGTYYNEQFF
TRBV18	TRBJ2-1	CASSPLSDFDNEQFF
TRBV7-2	TRBJ1-2	CASSLPGRTYGYTF
TRBV12-3/TRBV12-4	TRBJ2-1	CASSFSGAGSSYNEQFF
TRBV6-2/TRBV6-3	TRBJ2-7	CASLLAGSYEQYF
TRBV4-1	TRBJ2-1	CASSQILFLAGGLYNEQFF
TRBV12-5	TRBJ2-1	CASGSSRVHEQFF
TRBV28	TRBJ2-7	CASNFGDGRSYEQYF
TRBV2	TRBJ2-3	CASTPGARDGRTDTQYF
TRBV12-3/TRBV12-4	TRBJ1-5	CASSRDRSNQPQHF
TRBV18	TRBJ1-1	CASSPPGRWTEAFF
TRBV13	TRBJ2-7	CASSDTTLHEQYF
TRBV5-6	TRBJ2-3	CASSIWSTDTQYF
TRBV9	TRBJ1-2	CASTSPWDGYTF
TRBV6-1	TRBJ2-3	CASRPLGTGTSGRMGVTDTQYF
TRBV5-1	TRBJ2-7	CASSLGGAGNSYEQYF
TRBV11-2	TRBJ1-1	CASSSGGQTNTEAFF
TRBV24-1	TRBJ2-2	CATSAKDRESGELFF
TRBV28	TRBJ2-7	CASSLELAGYEQYF
TRBV7-2	TRBJ1-5	CASSRDDTSNQPQHF
TRBV4-1	TRBJ2-7	CASSLRDLAGGREQYF
TRBV19	TRBJ1-5	CASRNTPIVGFSGGPVDQPQHF
TRBV4-1	TRBJ2-7	CASRYEDGDEQYF
TRBV5-1	TRBJ2-1	CASSLEATENEQFF
TRBV27	TRBJ2-6	CASSQGHSGANVLTF
TRBV7-6	TRBJ1-5	CASSLGWDNQPQHF
TRBV11-2	TRBJ2-7	CASSETAGQLYEQYF
TRBV7-8	TRBJ2-3	CASSPAGTGGVWDTQYF
TRBV2	TRBJ1-5	CASSEAGTWNQPQHF
TRBV24-1	TRBJ2-3	CATSDRDREADTQYF